This record looks at one T cell receptor beta chain sequence and its context. At least ten counts were recorded for this clonotype. It has no known antigen specificity. No base-level quality is on record; no much larger clone is a single base apart. Trimming removed 6 bases from V and 6 bases from J, leaving 9 bases between the germline ends. Looking up the germline V gene (reference sequence) yields CDR1 DFQATT and CDR2 SNEGSKA. The CDR3 has 11 amino acids, counting the end cysteine and phenylalanine. The read is trimmed to its CDR3 DNA, 33 bases read in frame from base 1. The data derive from a study of post-analysis software for immune sequencing data (dated by TCRdb to the mid-2010s). A note on the overall study: Recorded disease courses included relapsing-remitting, secondary progressive and progressive-relapsing multiple sclerosis, with some patients lacking subtype annotation. A subset of samples was prepared in parallel using single-end sample barcoding, then pooled and co-amplified after Illumina adapter ligation. The patient repertoires were set against under 12 previously published healthy control repertoires from donors whose ages ranged from about 6 to 25 years.

To demonstrate the VDJtools post-analysis software, the study profiled TCR beta repertoires from the peripheral blood of around 13 young patients with multiple sclerosis. The multiple sclerosis patients were children and adolescents between about 6 and 15 years of age. The library was made by PCR. TCRdb records Illumina HiSeq 2500 as the sequencer. Unique molecular identifiers were incorporated into TCR beta cDNA libraries to reduce PCR and sequencing biases. Every 1 to 10 million input T cells yielded approximately 500,000 cDNA molecules, meaning each molecule approximated one T cell. The patient libraries were prepared and sequenced using the same protocol as the earlier healthy control dataset. Samples belonging to the same batch were prepared together, multiplexed and sequenced on a shared HiSeq lane. Processing in the source paper ran as follows. Raw barcoded reads were processed with MIGEC, discarding single-read molecular identifier groups before consensus assembly and CDR3 extraction. VDJtools was used for post-analysis of the clonotype tables, and diversity was normalized by down-sampling every dataset to the size of the smallest sample. In repertoire overlap clustering, CDR3 amino acid sequences, but not nucleotide sequences, were matched to correct batch-related cross-sample contamination. TCRdb reran the public reads through fastp at Q25 and MiXCR, keeping productive beta chains. Every entry covers one CDR3 protein and lists the most common genes and DNA from its rows. The V and J calls come from TCRdb's annotation, not from the publication. The sample table shows about 200,000 distinct CDR3 sequences, and approximately 29% are seen once. The ten top clones hold more than 3% of the sample.

Overall study outcomes, separate from this receptor: The control group was slightly older than the multiple sclerosis patient group. Direct clustering with F measure showed strong co-clustering of samples prepared in the same batch, prompting a batch-effect correction. Multiple sclerosis patients had significantly lower normalized Chao1 diversity than controls, a result that suggests substantial peripheral T-cell clonal expansion. Significantly higher frequencies in patients than in controls were found for five TRBV segments, including TRBV5-6, TRBV5-1 and TRBV20-1.

Sequenced input: blood. The TCR sequence derives from a girl aged 2-17 years with multiple sclerosis. The rearranged segments are TRBV20-1 and TRBJ2-4, with a weak D call of TRBD2 (5 bases match). This receptor carries the CDR3 CSAEGRNIQYF. The bases are TGCAGTGCCGAAGGGAGAAACATTCAGTACTTC.